This T cell receptor (beta chain) was observed in a study of monozygotic twins with inflammatory bowel disease. Samples each yielded cDNA through eight separate reactions. Nested amplification of TCRalpha and TCRbeta cDNA involved two PCRs of approximately 16 and 10 cycles. TCRdb re-analyzed the 5' RACE reads; it lists each CDR3 protein once, without DNA. The sample has 300,000 to 400,000 distinct CDR3 sequences, and its top ten clones hold 2% to 2.5%. From germline, CDR1 is SGHTA and CDR2 FQGNSA. CDR3 length equals 14 residues. Investigators extracted total RNA from whole blood and did not sort T cells.

Sequencing used blood. This clonotype was sampled from a human donor with ulcerative colitis or Crohn's disease, or a healthy co-twin of an affected twin (not recorded which). This chain connects TRBV7-2 to TRBJ2-7; TCRdb names TRBD1, which stays unverified in the absence of DNA. CDR3 protein: CASSLSTGVDEQYF. Full variable domain (rest looked up from reference TRBV7-2 and TRBJ2-7): GAGVSQSPSNKVTEKGKDVELRCDPISGHTALYWYRQSLGQGLEFLIYFQGNSAPDKSGLPSDRFSAERTGGSVSTLTIQRTQQEDSAVYLCASSLSTGVDEQYFGPGTRLTVT.